The 21 T cell receptor beta chains given below trace back to one sample, sequenced in a study of blood T cell repertoires in COVID-19. The method was immunoSEQ multiplex PCR; TCRdb's version includes in-frame clones alone and lacks a portion of them. The sample comprises 350,000 to 500,000 clones, 85% to 90% of which are singletons, and less than 0.95% rests with the top ten. Sequences were obtained from peripheral blood. These receptors came from a man younger than 35 with COVID-19, enrolled during active disease.

The V gene is TRBV3-1 (or the pseudogene TRBV3-2), the J gene TRBJ1-2; the D is unclear. The V end was cut by 0 bases, the J end by 6 bases, with 11 bases between. Germline V lookup: CDR1 LGHDT, CDR2 YNNKEL (reference sequence). This CDR3 contains 14 residues. The CDR3, as DNA: TGTGCCAGCAGCCAAGATTGGGAGGGCCATGGCTACACCTTC. Translating gives CASSQDWEGHGYTF.

CDR3 sequence (DNA): TGTGCCAGCAGCGAGGTGCCGGGAGAGACCCAGTACTTC. It yields the protein CASSEVPGETQYF. V and J are TRBV2 and TRBJ2-5, with D unresolved. V was clipped by 6 bases and J by 4 bases, with 12 bases between them. The CDR3 extends over 13 amino acids. Germline CDR1 reads SNHLY; CDR2 reads FYNNEI. Full variable domain (rest looked up from reference TRBV2 and TRBJ2-5): EPEVTQTPSHQVTQMGQEVILRCVPISNHLYFYWYRQILGQKVEFLVSFYNNEISEKSEIFDDQFSVERPDGSNFTLKIRSTKLEDSAMYFCASSEVPGETQYFGPGTRLLVL.

In nucleotides, the CDR3 is TGTGCCAGCGGACGGATCCTAGGGGAGGGGACCCAGTACTTC. Translation gives CASGRILGEGTQYF. This rearrangement joins TRBV7-9 to TRBJ2-5, with 7 nucleotides matching TRBD2. Germline lookup yields CDR1 SEHNR and CDR2 FQNEAQ (reference sequence). The CDR3 length is 14 residues. Trimming at V came to 8 bases and at J to 7 bases, leaving 13 bases not matched to a gene. Supplemented by reference TRBV7-9 and TRBJ2-5, the full variable domain reads DTGVSQNPRHKITKRGQNVTFRCDPISEHNRLYWYRQTLGQGPEFLTYFQNEAQLEKSRLLSDRFSAERPKGSFSTLEIQRTEQGDSAMYLCASGRILGEGTQYFGPGTRLLVL.

The chain carries TRBV2 and TRBJ1-1, with TRBD1 identical over 9 bases. CDR3 length equals 14 residues. The J segment lost 4 bases and the V segment lost 6 bases, leaving 6 bases of the junction unmatched. Per germline, CDR1 SNHLY and CDR2 FYNNEI. The CDR3 DNA follows: TGTGCCAGCAGGAAGGGACAGGGTGGCACTGAAGCTTTCTTT. This translates into CASRKGQGGTEAFF.

The chain employs TRBV6-5 and TRBJ2-2; D may be TRBD2 (6 bases). Deletions cut 6 bases from V and 7 bases from J, with 12 bases between. Germline V CDR1 and CDR2: MNHEY, SVGAGI. This CDR3 comprises 13 residues. In DNA form, the CDR3 reads TGTGCCAGCAGGGGTAGCGGAGGCGGGGAGCTGTTTTTT. Its translation: CASRGSGGGELFF.

The chain employs TRBV19 and TRBJ2-7; 8 nucleotides match TRBD2. CDR3 length equals 13 residues. Germline CDR1 reads LNHDA; CDR2 reads SQIVND (reference sequence). The J segment lost 2 bases and the V segment lost 5 bases, leaving 2 bases of the junction unmatched. Here the CDR3 reads CASSGTSPYEQYF. DNA of the CDR3: TGTGCCAGTAGTGGGACTAGTCCCTACGAGCAGTACTTC.

The chain is built from TRBV2 and TRBJ1-1; D remains ambiguous. This CDR3 region has 15 residues. V gave up 4 bases and J gave up 0 bases, with 12 bases separating them. Germline V lookup: CDR1 SNHLY, CDR2 FYNNEI. CDR3: CASSGEGGLNTEAFF. CDR3 nucleotides: TGTGCCAGCAGTGGAGAGGGAGGTTTGAACACTGAAGCTTTCTTT.

This clone has only one observation. One junction end disagrees with the germline gene, perhaps due to a read error. The gene calls are TRBV7-7 and TRBJ2-5; 8 positions agree with TRBD2. The germline V gene encodes CDR1 SSHAT and CDR2 FNYEAQ (reference sequence). The CDR3 is 15 residues long. CDR3 nucleotides: TGTGCTAGCAGCTTAACGGGAGGGCCGGGTGAGACCCAGTACTTC. Translation gives CASSLTGGPGETQYF.

The CDR3 region is CASAPSMGPGYEQYF. Here the CDR3 DNA reads TGTGCTAGTGCCCCCTCGATGGGGCCAGGCTACGAGCAGTACTTC. V is TRBV12-5 and J is TRBJ2-7, with D tentatively TRBD1 (5 bases). Trimming shortened V by 7 bases and J by 3 bases, and 19 bases separated the two germline ends. The CDR3 length is 15 residues. CDR1 and CDR2 (germline): LGHNT, FRNRAP.

The rearrangement links TRBV7-2 to TRBJ1-6; 9 bases fit TRBD1. The CDR3 consists of 15 residues. The germline V gene encodes CDR1 SGHTA and CDR2 FQGNSA. V dropped 2 bases and J dropped 7; count of bases not matched to a gene: 3. The CDR3 DNA reads as TGTGCCAGCAGCTTAATGACAGGGGGAAATTCACCCCTCCACTTT. This translates into CASSLMTGGNSPLHF.

This chain connects TRBV3-1 (or the pseudogene TRBV3-2) to TRBJ2-7; D not certain. The CDR3 runs 12 residues. Germline CDR1 and CDR2: LGHDT and YNNKEL (reference sequence). Trimming took off 1 base at V and 4 bases at J, with 5 bases between the two ends. The CDR3 protein is CASSQGAYEQYF. CDR3 coding DNA: TGTGCCAGCAGCCAAGGGGCTTACGAGCAGTACTTC.

The chain combines TRBV3-1 (or the pseudogene TRBV3-2) with TRBJ2-1, with 8 bases identical to TRBD2. V lost 3 bases and J lost 9; bases outside the gene matches: 7. Germline V gene data show CDR1 as LGHDT and CDR2 as YNNKEL (reference sequence). CDR3 length: 14 residues. CDR3 nucleotides: TGTGCCAGCAGCCAGCGGGGGGCGAGGGGTGAGCAGTTCTTC. Translation gives CASSQRGARGEQFF.

This clone has a single count. This rearrangement joins TRBV5-5 to TRBJ2-5; D call uncertain. With 0 bases removed from V and 8 bases from J, the gap between germline ends came to 11 bases. Germline CDR1 SGHKS, CDR2 YYEKEE (reference sequence). This CDR3 has 13 residues. The CDR3 protein is CASSLAPTRTQYF. The CDR3 DNA reads as TGTGCCAGCAGCTTGGCCCCCACTCGTACCCAGTACTTC.

This clone was seen just once. This rearrangement joins TRBV12-3 or TRBV12-4 to TRBJ2-1; tentatively, D is TRBD1 (5 bases). V lost 7 bases and J lost 4, with 11 bases in between. This CDR3 contains 13 residues. The DNA of the CDR3 is TGTGCCAGCAATCGCAGGGAATACAATGAGCAGTTCTTC. Protein sequence: CASNRREYNEQFF.

The rearrangement joins TRBV14 to TRBJ2-1; D may be TRBD2 (6 bases). V was clipped by 2 bases and J by 8 bases, with 16 bases between them. CDR3 size: 15 residues. Germline values: CDR1 SGHDN, CDR2 FVKESK. In nucleotides, the CDR3 is TGTGCCAGCAGCCAAAAAAGGGCGGGGTGGGATGAGCAGTTCTTC. This sequence encodes CASSQKRAGWDEQFF.

Note on this clone: The same CDR3 also results from other DNA sequences found in this sample. The chain uses TRBV3-1 (or the pseudogene TRBV3-2) and TRBJ2-5; no firm D call. Between the trimmed V and J ends, which lost 1 base and 1 base, there was a span of 4 bases. This CDR3 has 13 residues. In germline, CDR1 is LGHDT, CDR2 YNNKEL (reference sequence). Here the CDR3 DNA reads TGTGCCAGCAGCCAAGCGGGCCAAGAGACCCAGTACTTC. Translating gives CASSQAGQETQYF.

On this clone: Within the sample, other DNA sequences also encode this same CDR3. The chain combines TRBV3-1 (or the pseudogene TRBV3-2) with TRBJ2-7; 7 bases fit TRBD1. Germline CDR1 reads LGHDT; CDR2 reads YNNKEL (reference sequence). This CDR3 is 13 amino acids long. V trimming: 1 base; J trimming: 3 bases; junction bases outside the gene matches: 0. CDR3 nucleotide sequence: TGTGCCAGCAGCCAAGGACAGGGCTACGAGCAGTACTTC. It yields the protein CASSQGQGYEQYF.

The V call is TRBV5-1, the J call TRBJ2-7; TRBD2 matches 9 bases. V trimming: 3 bases; J trimming: 4 bases; junction bases outside the gene matches: 5. The germline CDR1 and CDR2 sequences are SGHRS and YFSETQ. The CDR3 runs to 14 residues. Here the CDR3 DNA reads TGCGCCAGCAGCTATAGCGGGGGTGTTTACGAGCAGTACTTC. Translated, it gives CASSYSGGVYEQYF.

V is TRBV3-1 (or the pseudogene TRBV3-2) and J is TRBJ1-1, with D possibly matching TRBD1 (5 bases). Trimming took off 0 bases at V and 12 bases at J, with 14 bases between the two ends. The CDR3 is 13 residues long. The V gene's germline CDR1 is LGHDT and CDR2 YNNKEL (reference sequence). CDR3 sequence: CASSQENGGDPFF. CDR3 bases: TGTGCCAGCAGCCAAGAGAACGGCGGGGACCCTTTCTTT.

This rearrangement joins TRBV27 to TRBJ1-6, with a weak D call TRBD1 (5 bases). The CDR3 is 14 amino acids. The V gene's germline CDR1 is MNHEY and CDR2 SMNVEV (reference sequence). Trimming removed 3 bases at V and 10 bases at J, with 13 bases between. In nucleotides, the CDR3 is TGTGCCAGCAGTTTTAAGGGGAGGGAATCACCCCTCCACTTT. It is translated as CASSFKGRESPLHF.

This chain uses TRBV6-5 with TRBJ2-7; no reliable D call. V was trimmed by 2 bases and J by 6 bases, leaving 8 bases between them. This CDR3 contains 12 residues. The germline V gene has CDR1 MNHEY and CDR2 SVGAGI. The CDR3 protein is CASSYTFGEQYF. The DNA of the CDR3 is TGTGCCAGCAGTTACACCTTCGGCGAGCAGTACTTC.